These T cell receptor beta chains were read from a single sample in a study of identical twins. TCRdb fed the 5' RACE reads into MiXCR, producing one record per CDR3 protein. This table holds approximately 1.8 million distinct CDR3 sequences, less than 40% found once. The sequenced material came from cord blood. The receptors derive from a newborn girl in good health. Each CDR3 is given with its conserved first and last residue. A D gene is named only where the DNA matches it firmly. A row's size may be missing; if present it is once, few, many or a size class.

d_gene	v_gene	abundance	j_gene	CDR3nt	CDR3aa
.	TRBV2	.	TRBJ2-7	TGTGCCAGCAGTGGATGGCAGGGAGCGAACGAGCAGTACTTC	CASSGWQGANEQYF
.	TRBV10-3	many	TRBJ2-1	TGTGCCATCAGTGAGGACTACAATGAGCAGTTCTTC	CAISEDYNEQFF
.	TRBV25-1	.	TRBJ2-2	TGTGCCTGCAGTGGCCCGACACGCAACACCGGGGAGCTGTTTTTT	CACSGPTRNTGELFF
.	TRBV5-1	.	TRBJ2-2	TGCGCCAGCAGCTTACCCTTGGACAGCTATAACACCGGGGAGCTGTTTTTT	CASSLPLDSYNTGELFF
.	TRBV20-1	few	TRBJ1-2	TGCAGTGCTAGAGATCCCCGGGGGCCTAAAAATGGCTACACCTTC	CSARDPRGPKNGYTF
.	TRBV28	few	TRBJ1-2	TGTGCCAGCAGTAAAAGGTTGCGGCGGGTTAATGGCTACACCTTC	CASSKRLRRVNGYTF
.	TRBV6-1	.	TRBJ2-7	TGTGCCAGCAGTGAGATACTAGCCTCCTACAATGAGCAGTACTTC	CASSEILASYNEQYF
.	TRBV29-1	few	TRBJ2-1	TGCAGCGTCGTTCTACCCGTCTACAATGAGCAGTTCTTC	CSVVLPVYNEQFF
.	TRBV7-2	many	TRBJ1-1	TGTGCCAGCAGCTTAGTTGCTGAAGCTTTCTTT	CASSLVAEAFF
TRBD2	TRBV10-3	.	TRBJ2-1	TGTGCCATCAGTGAACCATTCGGACTAGCGGGAACTCCCCTCTCCTACAATGAGCAGTTCTTC	CAISEPFGLAGTPLSYNEQFF
TRBD1	TRBV9	.	TRBJ1-4	TGTGCCAGCAGCGCAGCCGGGACAGTTGATGAAAAACTGTTTTTT	CASSAAGTVDEKLFF
.	TRBV5-1	.	TRBJ2-3	TGCGCCAGCAGCCAACTACCGGGTACGCAGTATTTT	CASSQLPGTQYF
TRBD2	TRBV27	many	TRBJ2-7	TGTGCCAGCAGTTTATCGACTAGCGGGAGATACGAGCAGTACTTC	CASSLSTSGRYEQYF
TRBD2	TRBV7-8	.	TRBJ2-1	TGTGCCAGCAGCTTAGCTTTTCGGGCTAGCGGGGGTTACAATGAGCAGTTCTTC	CASSLAFRASGGYNEQFF
TRBD1	TRBV7-9	few	TRBJ2-3	TGTGCCAGCAGCCCGCACAGGGGCAAGGCAGATACGCAGTATTTT	CASSPHRGKADTQYF
.	TRBV7-9	.	TRBJ1-2	TGTGCCAGCACCCTATTTCAGGGCAGCTATGGCTACACCTTC	CASTLFQGSYGYTF
.	TRBV6-5	.	TRBJ1-1	TGTGCCAGCAGTTACTTGGGAAACAGCATGGACACTGAAGCTTTCTTT	CASSYLGNSMDTEAFF
TRBD1	TRBV6-2/TRBV6-3	few	TRBJ2-1	TGTGCCAGCAGTTACTCGACAGGGGTCTACAATGAGCAGTTCTTC	CASSYSTGVYNEQFF
.	TRBV20-1	.	TRBJ1-6	TGCGCCCTTGACAGGAGCTCCTATAATTCACCCCTCCACTTT	CALDRSSYNSPLHF
.	TRBV6-2/TRBV6-3	many	TRBJ1-2	TGTGCCAGCAGTAGCGGCGTCAACTATGGCTACACCTTC	CASSSGVNYGYTF
TRBD1	TRBV12-3/TRBV12-4	many	TRBJ2-5	TGTGCCAGCAGTCCGGGACAGGGGAAAGAGACCCAGTACTTC	CASSPGQGKETQYF
TRBD2	TRBV20-1	few	TRBJ2-1	TGCAGTGCTAGAGATTTGGGGCGGGGGGTCTACAATGAGCAGTTCTTC	CSARDLGRGVYNEQFF
TRBD1	TRBV12-3/TRBV12-4	many	TRBJ2-7	TGTGCCAGCAGGCGTGACAGGGGCCCTTACCGCTCCTACGAGCAGTACTTC	CASRRDRGPYRSYEQYF
.	TRBV10-3	many	TRBJ2-7	TGTGCCATCACCTCCGACGTGGGGGCGCATGAGCAGTACTTC	CAITSDVGAHEQYF
.	TRBV2	few	TRBJ2-3	TGTGCCAGCAGTGATAGACTAGTCCTCAGCACAGATACGCAGTATTTT	CASSDRLVLSTDTQYF
.	TRBV2	few	TRBJ1-1	TGTGCCAGCAGCCCTACACCTGAAGCTTTCTTT	CASSPTPEAFF
TRBD2	TRBV7-2	.	TRBJ2-1	TGTGCCAGCAGCGAAATGAGGGGACTATTGTACAATGAGCAGTTCTTC	CASSEMRGLLYNEQFF
.	TRBV7-9	.	TRBJ2-1	TGTGCCAGCAGCTTAGCCCCCCGAGCGGAGTTCTTC	CASSLAPRAEFF
.	TRBV20-1	.	TRBJ2-3	TGCAGTGCTAGGCCGAGCGTACTTCCCACAGATACGCAGTATTTT	CSARPSVLPTDTQYF
.	TRBV27	once	TRBJ1-3	TGTGCCAGCGGGTACTCTGGAAACACCATATATTTT	CASGYSGNTIYF
TRBD2	TRBV12-3/TRBV12-4	.	TRBJ2-7	TGTGCCAGCAGTTTCATACTAGCGGGAGGGCCTTACGAGCAGTACTTC	CASSFILAGGPYEQYF
.	TRBV5-5	.	TRBJ2-3	TGTGCCAGCAGCGCCCACTACACAGATACGCGGTATTTT	CASSAHYTDTRYF
TRBD1	TRBV3-1	.	TRBJ1-2	TGTGCCAGCAGCGGCCGGGACAGGGGATTTACTAACTATGGCTACACCTTC	CASSGRDRGFTNYGYTF
TRBD2	TRBV7-2	.	TRBJ2-1	TGTGCCAGCAGCATACTAGCGGGAGACAATGAGCAGTTCTTC	CASSILAGDNEQFF
TRBD1	TRBV7-2	few	TRBJ1-6	TGTGCCAGCAGCCCCGGACAGGGTCTTCGATCACCCCTCCACTTT	CASSPGQGLRSPLHF
TRBD2	TRBV25-1	.	TRBJ2-3	TGTGCCAGCAGTGATAAACTTAGCGGGGCTAACACAGATACGCAGTATTTT	CASSDKLSGANTDTQYF
TRBD2	TRBV13	many	TRBJ2-7	TGTGCCAGCAGCTTAGAAAGCGGGGGATTCTACGAGCAGTACTTC	CASSLESGGFYEQYF
TRBD1	TRBV10-3	.	TRBJ2-5	TGTGCCATCAGTCGAGACAGGGAAGGGACCCAGTACTTC	CAISRDREGTQYF
TRBD1	TRBV25-1	.	TRBJ2-5	TGTGCCAGCAGTGAAGGGACAGCAGAGGTGGTGGAGACCCAGTACTTC	CASSEGTAEVVETQYF
TRBD2	TRBV7-2	.	TRBJ2-1	TGTGCCAGCAGCTTAATAGGAGCGGGGGGGCGGCAGTTCTTC	CASSLIGAGGRQFF
TRBD1	TRBV5-6	.	TRBJ1-4	TGTGCCAGCACCCCTGGAGGGGGCGGTGAAAAACTGTTTTTT	CASTPGGGGEKLFF
.	TRBV20-1	few	TRBJ2-7	TGCAGTGCTAGTATCCTTAAGTCCAGGTGGTACGAGCAGTACTTC	CSASILKSRWYEQYF
.	TRBV10-3	.	TRBJ1-1	TGTGCCATCAGTGGGACACTGGACACTGAAGCTTTCTTT	CAISGTLDTEAFF